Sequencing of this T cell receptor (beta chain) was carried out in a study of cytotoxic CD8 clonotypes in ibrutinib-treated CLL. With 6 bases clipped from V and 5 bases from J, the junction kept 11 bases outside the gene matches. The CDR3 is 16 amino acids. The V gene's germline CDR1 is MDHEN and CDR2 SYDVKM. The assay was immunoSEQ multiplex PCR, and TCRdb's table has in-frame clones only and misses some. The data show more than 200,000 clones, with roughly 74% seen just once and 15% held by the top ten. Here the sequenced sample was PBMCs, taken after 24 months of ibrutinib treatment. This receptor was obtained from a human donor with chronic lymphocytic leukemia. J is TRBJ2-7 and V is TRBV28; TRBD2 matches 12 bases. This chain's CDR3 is CASRPAGLAGRHEQYF. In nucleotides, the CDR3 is TGTGCCAGCAGACCAGCCGGACTAGCGGGAAGACACGAGCAGTACTTC. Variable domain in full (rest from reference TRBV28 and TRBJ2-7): DVKVTQSSRYLVKRTGEKVFLECVQDMDHENMFWYRQDPGLGLRLIYFSYDVKMKEKGDIPEGYSVSREKKERFSLILESASTNQTSMYLCASRPAGLAGRHEQYFGPGTRLTVT.